The present T cell receptor beta chain was sequenced within a study of blood T cell repertoires in COVID-19. From germline, CDR1 is ENHRY and CDR2 SYGVKD. The CDR3 contains 16 residues. Trimming at V came to 7 bases and at J to 1 base, leaving 9 bases not matched to a gene. Sequencing was performed with immunoSEQ multiplex PCR; in TCRdb, only in-frame clones are kept and a portion is missing. The table lists 150,000 to 200,000 clones, around 80% of them singletons. Sequencing was carried out using peripheral blood. The gene calls are TRBV10-3 and TRBJ2-5; 10 bases align to TRBD1. The receptor was derived from a woman between 70 and 85 years old with COVID-19, enrolled during active disease. CDR3 bases: TGTGCCATCAATTCTAGACAGGGGGCAACCCAAGAGACCCAGTACTTC. The encoded protein is CAINSRQGATQETQYF.